One and the same sample provided the 13 T cell receptor beta chains below, sequenced in a study of cytomegalovirus exposure and HLA in healthy donors. The PCR made use of 60 Vbeta and 13 Jbeta primers. The method was immunoSEQ multiplex PCR; TCRdb's version includes in-frame clones alone and lacks a portion of them. The profile shows over 150,000 clones, approximately 80% of them singletons. The sequenced sample was PBMCs. The receptors derive from a male donor in good health and CMV-seronegative.

V usage is TRBV19 and J usage is TRBJ2-7; maybe TRBD2 (5 bases). Germline V lookup: CDR1 LNHDA, CDR2 SQIVND (reference sequence). The CDR3 sequence is 15 residues long. Deletions cut 4 bases from V and 1 base from J, with 14 bases between. The CDR3 DNA reads TGTGCCAGTAGTAGAGCCGGGATCCCTTCCTACGAGCAGTACTTC. Translation: CASSRAGIPSYEQYF.

The chain combines TRBV28 with TRBJ1-1; D gene ambiguous. Trimming took off 5 bases at V and 7 bases at J, with 8 bases between the two ends. The CDR3 extends over 11 amino acids. CDR1 is MDHEN, CDR2 SYDVKM, per germline. The CDR3: CASSAEFEAFF. DNA of the CDR3: TGTGCCAGCAGTGCGGAGTTTGAAGCTTTCTTT.

V gene TRBV6-4 combines with J gene TRBJ2-1; 15 bases agree with TRBD2. The V segment lost 4 bases and the J segment 7 bases; nucleotides outside the gene matches: 2. Germline V gives CDR1 MRHNA, CDR2 SNTAGT. The CDR3 sequence is 15 residues long. The CDR3 region is CASSGGLAGGNEQFF. CDR3 DNA: TGTGCCAGCAGTGGGGGACTAGCGGGGGGAAATGAGCAGTTCTTC.

V is TRBV6-5 and J is TRBJ2-3, with 11 bases aligning to TRBD2. CDR1 and CDR2 (germline): MNHEY, SVGAGI. The ends lost 2 bases at V and 6 bases at J; junction bases unmatched: 4. The CDR3 covers 15 residues. The CDR3 is CASSYGTSGWDTQYF. The CDR3 coding sequence is TGTGCCAGCAGTTACGGGACTAGCGGTTGGGATACGCAGTATTTT.

The chain carries TRBV30 and TRBJ2-6, with 7 bases that match TRBD1. The CDR3 has 16 amino acids. J gave up 0 bases and V 2 bases, and 4 bases lay outside the gene matches. The V gene's germline CDR1 is GTSNPN and CDR2 SVGIG (reference sequence). The CDR3 DNA sequence: TGTGCCTGGAGTAAGGGACAGACCTCTGGGGCCAACGTCCTGACTTTC. Amino acids: CAWSKGQTSGANVLTF. The complete variable domain, with remaining parts taken from reference TRBV30 and TRBJ2-6, reads SQTIHQWPATLVQPVGSPLSLECTVEGTSNPNLYWYRQAAGRGLQLLFYSVGIGQISSEVPQNLSASRPQDRQFILSSKKLLLSDSGFYLCAWSKGQTSGANVLTFGAGSRLTVL.

The rearrangement joins TRBV30 to TRBJ2-3; tentatively, D is TRBD2 (7 bases). CDR3 size: 16 residues. V lost 5 bases and J 1 base, leaving 19 bases between the germline ends. The germline V gene encodes CDR1 GTSNPN and CDR2 SVGIG (reference sequence). The CDR3 loop is CAWGLPGGAGTDTQYF. The DNA for the CDR3 is TGTGCCTGGGGGCTCCCTGGGGGGGCGGGCACAGATACGCAGTATTTT.

This clone came up a few times. This chain connects TRBV6-1 to TRBJ1-1; the match to TRBD1 covers 11 bases. With V trimmed by 7 bases and J by 5 bases, 9 bases remained unmatched. Germline loops: CDR1 MNHNS, CDR2 SASEGT. The CDR3 consists of 15 residues. The CDR3: CASNSRDRGVTEAFF. CDR3 in DNA: TGTGCCAGCAATAGCCGGGACAGGGGGGTAACTGAAGCTTTCTTT.

The chain recombines TRBV6-6 with TRBJ2-2; perhaps TRBD1 as D (6 bases). The CDR3 extends over 14 amino acids. Between the trimmed V and J ends, which lost 7 bases and 5 bases, there was a span of 14 bases. Germline CDR1 is MNHNY and CDR2 is SVGAGI (reference sequence). The CDR3 DNA sequence: TGTGCCAGCACTCAGAAGAGGGGGACCGGGGAGCTGTTTTTT. Translating gives CASTQKRGTGELFF.

The V call is TRBV9, the J call TRBJ2-6, with D possibly matching TRBD1 (5 bases). The CDR3 spans 17 residues. Per the germline V gene, CDR1 is SGDLS and CDR2 is YYNGEE. Trimming took off 4 bases at V and 0 bases at J, with 14 bases between the two ends. CDR3 protein: CASSFRAGDSGANVLTF. The CDR3 nucleotides read TGTGCCAGCAGCTTCAGGGCCGGAGACTCTGGGGCCAACGTCCTGACTTTC. Variable domain in full (rest from reference TRBV9 and TRBJ2-6): DSGVTQTPKHLITATGQRVTLRCSPRSGDLSVYWYQQSLDQGLQFLIQYYNGEERAKGNILERFSAQQFPDLHSELNLSSLELGDSALYFCASSFRAGDSGANVLTFGAGSRLTVL.

As to this clone: The conserved phenylalanine or tryptophan is not found at the CDR3 terminus, so this likely reflects a read error. The chain combines TRBV4-3 with TRBJ1-1; D not resolved. The V end was cut by 4 bases, the J end by 5 bases, with 17 bases between. CDR3 length: 15 amino acids. Germline V gene sequence: CDR1 LGHNA, CDR2 YSLEER. CDR3 nucleotides: TGCGCCAGCAGCCCCACCAGTTTGCCGGAGACTGAAGCTTTCCTT. It codes for CASSPTSLPETEAFL.

The rearrangement joins TRBV19 to TRBJ2-3; D is perhaps TRBD2 (5 bases). Germline V CDR1 and CDR2: LNHDA, SQIVND (reference sequence). The CDR3 is 14 residues long. Trimming stripped 3 bases from V and 6 bases from J, with 13 bases between. Here the CDR3 DNA reads TGTGCCAGTAGTATGGAGGATAGATCGGATACGCAGTATTTT. It codes for CASSMEDRSDTQYF.

This clone was found a few times. V gene TRBV10-3 combines with J gene TRBJ2-1; 7 bases are a match to TRBD2. V gave up 3 bases and J gave up 3 bases; unmatched junction bases: 5. The CDR3 length is 15 residues. Germline CDR1 is ENHRY and CDR2 is SYGVKD. CDR3 sequence: CAISDASGNYNEQFF. The CDR3 coding sequence is TGTGCCATCAGTGACGCCAGCGGGAACTACAATGAGCAGTTCTTC.

This clone was detected only a few times. This chain links TRBV4-3 with TRBJ1-1; no reliable D call. Germline lookup yields CDR1 LGHNA and CDR2 YSLEER. V was cut by 3 bases and J by 5 bases, with 10 bases left in between. The CDR3 is 13 amino acids. CDR3 amino acids: CASSQDWRTEAFF. The CDR3 DNA reads TGCGCCAGCAGCCAGGATTGGAGGACTGAAGCTTTCTTT.